This T cell receptor beta chain stems from a study of preoperative IRX-2 immunotherapy in early breast cancer. The table came from immunoSEQ multiplex PCR; TCRdb's copy has only in-frame clones and leaves some out. The sample gives approximately 96,000 clones, approximately 90% of which show up once; 2% to 2.5% is in the top ten. Treatment in this sample: preoperative locoregional IRX-2 cytokine immunotherapy. Trimming removed 2 bases from V and 5 bases from J, with 13 bases in between. This CDR3 has 15 amino acids. The germline gives CDR1 KGHSH, CDR2 LQKENI. This receptor was obtained from a human donor with breast cancer. Sequencing was performed on tumor tissue, taken after IRX-2 immunotherapy. V is TRBV18 and J is TRBJ1-5; D is uncertain. CDR3 region: CASSPVFGRDQPQHF. CDR3 sequence (DNA): TGTGCCAGCTCACCAGTGTTCGGGAGGGATCAGCCCCAGCATTTT.